Only a few counts were recorded for the clone carrying this T cell receptor beta chain. Its antigen remains unknown. One entry per CDR3 protein, called by TCRdb with MiXCR from the RT-PCR reads. Of roughly 700,000 distinct CDR3 sequences in the sample, around 14% are singletons; the top ten hold approximately 10%. This entry belongs to a study of response to subunit inactivated influenza vaccine. Study-level results: Seasonal influenza vaccination, on each occasion, was suggested by the authors to recruit few new T cells.

The CDR3 covers 17 residues. V was cut by 0 bases and J by 0 bases, with 12 bases left in between. Germline V gene lookup returns CDR1 SQVTM and CDR2 ANQGSEA. The receptor was isolated from a man aged 50 to 59 who received an inactivated influenza vaccine. The material was PBMCs from blood, obtained 11 to 12 days after vaccination. This chain connects TRBV29-1 to TRBJ2-6, with D perhaps TRBD1 (5 bases). CDR3 DNA sequence: TGCAGCGTTGAAGATGGGGCAGAACACTCTGGGGCCAACGTCCTGACTTTC. As protein: CSVEDGAEHSGANVLTF.